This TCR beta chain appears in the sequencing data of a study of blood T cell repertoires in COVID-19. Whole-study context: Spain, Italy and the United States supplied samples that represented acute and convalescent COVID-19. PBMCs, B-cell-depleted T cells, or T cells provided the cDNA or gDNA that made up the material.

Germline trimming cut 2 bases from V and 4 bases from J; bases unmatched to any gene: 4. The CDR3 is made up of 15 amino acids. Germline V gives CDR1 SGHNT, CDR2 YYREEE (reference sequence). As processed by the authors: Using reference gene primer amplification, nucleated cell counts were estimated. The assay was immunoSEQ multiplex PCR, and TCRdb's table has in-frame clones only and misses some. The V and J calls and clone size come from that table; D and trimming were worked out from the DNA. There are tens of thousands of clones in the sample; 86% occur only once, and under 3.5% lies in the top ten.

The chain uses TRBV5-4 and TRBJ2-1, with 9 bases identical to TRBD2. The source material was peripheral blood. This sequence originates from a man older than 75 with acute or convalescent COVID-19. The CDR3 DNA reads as TGTGCCAGCAGCTTTAGCGGGGGCTTATACAATGAGCAGTTCTTC. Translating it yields CASSFSGGLYNEQFF. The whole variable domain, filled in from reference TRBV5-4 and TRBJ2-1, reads ETGVTQSPTHLIKTRGQQVTLRCSSQSGHNTVSWYQQALGQGPQFIFQYYREEENGRGNFPPRFSGLQFPNYSSELNVNALELDDSALYLCASSFSGGLYNEQFFGPGTRLTVL.